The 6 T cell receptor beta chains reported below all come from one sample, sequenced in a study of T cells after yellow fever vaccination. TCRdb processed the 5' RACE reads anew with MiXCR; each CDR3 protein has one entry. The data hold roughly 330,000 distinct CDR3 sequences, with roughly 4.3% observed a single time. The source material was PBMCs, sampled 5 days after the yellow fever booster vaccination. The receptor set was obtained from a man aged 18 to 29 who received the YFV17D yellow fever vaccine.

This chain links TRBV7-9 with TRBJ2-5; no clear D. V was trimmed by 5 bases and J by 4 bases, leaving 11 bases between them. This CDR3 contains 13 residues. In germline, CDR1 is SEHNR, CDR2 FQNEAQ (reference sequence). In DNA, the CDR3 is TGTGCCAGCAGCCCCCCCAATGGAGAGACCCAGTACTTC. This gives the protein CASSPPNGETQYF.

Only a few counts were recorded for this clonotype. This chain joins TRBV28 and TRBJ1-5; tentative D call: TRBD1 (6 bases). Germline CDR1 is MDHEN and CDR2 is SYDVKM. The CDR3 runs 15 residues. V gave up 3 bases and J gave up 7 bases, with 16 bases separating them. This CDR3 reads CASSFLFRGGQPQHF. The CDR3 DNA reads TGTGCCAGCAGTTTTCTTTTTAGGGGGGGCCAGCCCCAGCATTTT.

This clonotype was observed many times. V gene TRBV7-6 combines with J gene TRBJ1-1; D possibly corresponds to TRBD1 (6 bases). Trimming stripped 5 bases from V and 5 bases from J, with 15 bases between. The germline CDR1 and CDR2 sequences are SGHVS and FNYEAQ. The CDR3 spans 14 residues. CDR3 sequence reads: CASSRTVGRTEAFF. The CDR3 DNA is TGTGCCAGCAGCCGGACAGTGGGGCGGACTGAAGCTTTCTTT.

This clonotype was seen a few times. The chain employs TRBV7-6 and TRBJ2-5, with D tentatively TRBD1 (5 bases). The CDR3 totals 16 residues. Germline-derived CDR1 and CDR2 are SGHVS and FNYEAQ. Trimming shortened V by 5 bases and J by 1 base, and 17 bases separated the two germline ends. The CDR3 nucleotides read TGTGCCAGCAGCCCAAGACAGATTCAGGTCCAAGAGACCCAGTACTTC. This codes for CASSPRQIQVQETQYF.

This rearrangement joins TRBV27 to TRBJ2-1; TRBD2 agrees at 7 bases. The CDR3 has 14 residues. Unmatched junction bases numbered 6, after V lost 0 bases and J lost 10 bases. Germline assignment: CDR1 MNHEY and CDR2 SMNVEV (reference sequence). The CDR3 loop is CASSLSREGHEQFF. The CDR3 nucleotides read TGTGCCAGCAGTTTATCGAGGGAGGGCCACGAGCAGTTCTTC.

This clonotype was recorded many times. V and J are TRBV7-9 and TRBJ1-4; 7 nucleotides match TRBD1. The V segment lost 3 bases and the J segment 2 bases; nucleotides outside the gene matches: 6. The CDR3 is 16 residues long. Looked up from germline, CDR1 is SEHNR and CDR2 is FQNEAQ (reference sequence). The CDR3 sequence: CASSFRQGGTNEKLFF. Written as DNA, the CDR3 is TGTGCCAGCAGCTTTAGACAGGGAGGGACTAATGAAAAACTGTTTTTT.